A selection of T cell receptor beta chains follows, all from one sample in a study of T cell responses to AZD1222 COVID-19 vaccine. TCRdb's table, derived via immunoSEQ multiplex PCR, lists solely in-frame clones and lacks some. The sample contains roughly 100,000 clones, roughly 90% of which appear only once. The material sequenced was peripheral blood, taken on day 0 of AZD1222 vaccination. The receptors were sampled from an adult in good health. The conserved cysteine and the conserved F or W are not part of the CDR3 here.

TRBV28	ASSLVSRGTEAF
TRBV19	ASSIRGRVQEKLF
TRBV11-2	ASSLRDPNTEAF
TRBV3-1/TRBV3-2	ASSQTMDRGQLEAF
TRBV5-1	ASSLDGTGLQPQH
TRBV18	ASSPSGQSYTGELF
TRBV5-1	ASSLEGRAGYGYT
TRBV5-1	ASSLSGPGVSPLH
TRBV7-9	ASTTTRLGKNIQY
TRBV2	ASKGVFGMNTEAF
TRBV11-3	ASSLVWDTEAF
TRBV11-3	ASSPGSGANVLT
TRBV3-1/TRBV3-2	ASLLSSGGYNEQF
TRBV2	ASAWGEGVTGELF
TRBV29-1	SVEEVTGELF
TRBV5-6	ATQGLADTQY
TRBV6-5	ASSPATNEKLF
TRBV28	ASSSPYTTTSGRANEQF
TRBV25-1	ASSEEGSWFGYT
TRBV5-6	ASSLLDTDTQY
TRBV6-5	ASRPGQSYEQY
TRBV6-5	ASSYREGVQF
TRBV7-2	ASSLWAIRRYNEQF
TRBV29-1	SVMGQPYSYEQY
TRBV2	ASSERQNFNSPLH
TRBV28	ASNLLAAQRHEQY
TRBV28	ASSPLARGPINEQY
TRBV2	ASKAGPSGANVLT
TRBV4-3	ASSQVKGLANNEQF
TRBV2	ASRGVGFENTEAF
TRBV9	ASSLGQGAAEAF
TRBV7-2	ASSLGLFSSYNEQF
TRBV6-1	ASSEAFNRGRDTQY
TRBV5-1	ASSIQGQVSTDTQY
TRBV5-5	ASSLGRVHYGYT
TRBV4-3	ASSQDEGTGHSPLH
TRBV28	ASSPSGSTDTQY
TRBV19	ASRESQGTTNTGELF
TRBV12-3/TRBV12-4	ASSVTSNTEAF
TRBV27	ASSLSNPRSGANVLT
TRBV3-1/TRBV3-2	ASSRDRAQPQH
TRBV12-5	ASGFGQGVRSDTQY
TRBV4-2	ASSQDSVRPNTEAF
TRBV6-6	ASSRPQGNTEAF
TRBV19	ASSIGDIGNQPQH
TRBV27	ASSLSQGRNSPLH
TRBV29-1	SCKPGQLRETQY